The 21 T cell receptor beta chains presented below share a single source sample, sequenced in a study of shared clonotypes between healthy human individuals (TCRdb year 2020). Library creation used the immunoSEQ multiplex PCR assay. The table comes from immuneACCESS by way of TCRdb, which keeps in-frame sequences with V and J called. Part of the clones is missing from these tables; in studies checked, under half for an unresolved V gene and the rest for unknown reasons. For this sample the table gives fewer than 3 million clones, of which about nine tenths were detected only once. Of the sample, about 0.36% falls within the top ten clones. What was sequenced was naive CD4+ T cells from PBMCs. Interpreted using the paper, the cell subset or site label stands for: CD45RA+ positively selected. The receptors stem from a man between 18 and 29 years old in good health. Some clones in this sample may be carry-over from other donors' samples.

The table lists this clone with a few counts. This specimen includes other DNA sequences encoding the same CDR3. V usage is TRBV7-9 and J usage is TRBJ1-1, with no clear D. CDR3 length: 13 residues. Trimming took off 2 bases at V and 2 bases at J, with 6 bases between the two ends. CDR1 and CDR2 (germline): SEHNR, FQNEAQ (reference sequence). CDR3 sequence reads: CASSLQENTEAFF. The CDR3 DNA sequence: TGTGCCAGCAGCTTACAGGAAAACACTGAAGCTTTCTTT.

V is TRBV5-1 and J is TRBJ2-1, with unresolved D. The V gene's germline CDR1 is SGHRS and CDR2 YFSETQ. This CDR3 comprises 16 residues. The ends were cut back, 0 bases at V and 6 bases at J, with 16 bases in the middle. This CDR3 is CASSLVVHALINEQFF. CDR3 DNA sequence: TGCGCCAGCAGCTTGGTCGTACACGCCTTAATCAATGAGCAGTTCTTC.

CDR3 nucleotides: TGTGCCAGTACCTACGAACCCGGACAGGGTCGGACCAATCAGCCCCAGCATTTT. It translates to CASTYEPGQGRTNQPQHF. The chain combines TRBV19 with TRBJ1-5, with TRBD1 matching 8 bases. There are 18 residues in the CDR3. CDR1 and CDR2 from the germline V gene are LNHDA and SQIVND (reference sequence). V lost 7 bases and J lost 3; bases outside the gene matches: 17.

The V gene is TRBV15, the J gene TRBJ1-2; D call uncertain. CDR3 length equals 15 residues. Looked up from germline, CDR1 is LNHNV and CDR2 is YYDKDF (reference sequence). V was clipped by 1 base and J by 2 bases, with 11 bases between them. The CDR3 is CATSRGVERNYGYTF. CDR3 sequence (DNA): TGTGCCACCAGCAGAGGAGTAGAGAGAAACTATGGCTACACCTTC.

J is TRBJ2-2 and V is TRBV7-2; 10 bases are a match to TRBD2. Trimming removed 2 bases from V and 5 bases from J; junction bases left unmatched: 8. Germline V gives CDR1 SGHTA, CDR2 FQGNSA. This CDR3 has 17 amino acids. CDR3 amino acids: CASSLQPSGSMTGELFF. CDR3 bases: TGTGCCAGCAGCTTACAACCTAGCGGGAGTATGACCGGGGAGCTGTTTTTT.

The rearrangement joins TRBV18 to TRBJ2-7; maybe TRBD1 (6 bases). The V end lost 3 bases, the J end lost 5 bases, and 17 bases lay between the germline ends. The CDR3 loop spans 15 amino acids. Germline CDR1 KGHSH, CDR2 LQKENI. The DNA for the CDR3 is TGTGCCAGCTCACCTAAACAGGGCGCGGTGAACGAGCAGTACTTC. The encoded protein is CASSPKQGAVNEQYF. The variable domain in full, completed from reference TRBV18 and TRBJ2-7, reads NAGVMQNPRHLVRRRGQEARLRCSPMKGHSHVYWYRQLPEEGLKFMVYLQKENIIDESGMPKERFSAEFPKEGPSILRIQQVVRGDSAAYFCASSPKQGAVNEQYFGPGTRLTVT.

This clone was found once. CDR3 DNA: TGTGCCAGCAGTGATCTAACAGGAGACTACAATGAGCAGTTCTTC. Its translation is CASSDLTGDYNEQFF. V and J are TRBV25-1 and TRBJ2-1, with D possibly TRBD1 on 5 matching bases. V lost 3 bases, J lost 3 bases, and 12 bases lay in between. The CDR3 extends over 15 amino acids. Germline V gene data show CDR1 as MGHDK and CDR2 as SYGVNS.

The chain recombines TRBV7-9 with TRBJ1-2; no clear D gene. Germline V gene data show CDR1 as SEHNR and CDR2 as FQNEAQ (reference sequence). There are 15 residues in the CDR3. The V end was cut by 3 bases, the J end by 4 bases, with 15 bases between. The CDR3 DNA reads as TGTGCCAGCAGCTTCCCCCCTTTGGGAGGCTATGGCTACACCTTC. This translates into CASSFPPLGGYGYTF.

The CDR3 sequence is CSVGGGPNYGYTF. As DNA, the CDR3 is TGCAGCGTTGGGGGGGGACCTAACTATGGCTACACCTTC. The rearrangement links TRBV29-1 to TRBJ1-2, with D possibly being TRBD1 (5 bases). The V end was cut by 4 bases, the J end by 0 bases, with 9 bases between. The CDR3 spans 13 residues. In germline, CDR1 is SQVTM, CDR2 ANQGSEA. The full variable domain, in which reference TRBV29-1 and TRBJ1-2 provide the parts outside the CDR3, is SAVISQKPSRDICQRGTSLTIQCQVDSQVTMMFWYRQQPGQSLTLIATANQGSEATYESGFVIDKFPISRPNLTFSTLTVSNMSPEDSSIYLCSVGGGPNYGYTFGSGTRLTVV.

As concerns this clone: This sample includes further DNA sequences coding for the same CDR3. CDR3 loop: CASSLRGQETQYF. The CDR3 nucleotides are TGTGCCAGCAGCTTACGGGGGCAAGAGACCCAGTACTTC. The rearrangement uses TRBV7-9 and TRBJ2-5; perhaps TRBD2 as D (6 bases). CDR3 size: 13 residues. Germline CDR1 and CDR2: SEHNR and FQNEAQ (reference sequence). V lost 2 bases, J lost 2 bases, and 6 bases lay in between.

To note about this clone: The conserved phenylalanine or tryptophan is not found at the CDR3 terminus, so this likely reflects a read error. No DNA is shown, since the ends of the CDR3 on it are uncertain; the CDR3 is the one TCRdb lists. The chain carries TRBV19 and TRBJ2-7. Termini included, the CDR3 measures 8 amino acids. Per the germline V gene, CDR1 is LNHDA and CDR2 is SQIVND (reference sequence). CDR3 sequence reads: CASSAPAD.

This chain links TRBV28 with TRBJ2-1; D might be TRBD2 (5 bases). Germline CDR1 reads MDHEN; CDR2 reads SYDVKM. The CDR3 is made up of 15 amino acids. V lost 4 bases and J 0 bases, leaving 10 bases between the germline ends. Written as DNA, the CDR3 is TGTGCCAGCAGTTCAAGAGGGTTCTCCTACAATGAGCAGTTCTTC. As protein: CASSSRGFSYNEQFF.

V is TRBV10-2 and J is TRBJ2-2, with no clear D. CDR1 is WSHSY, CDR2 SAAADI, per germline. V was trimmed by 6 bases and J by 0 bases, leaving 17 bases between them. CDR3 size: 17 residues. The CDR3 DNA reads TGCGCCAGCAGCCGGGCCTTTCCTTATCCGAACACCGGGGAGCTGTTTTTT. It specifies CASSRAFPYPNTGELFF.

The chain joins TRBV29-1 to TRBJ1-2; no reliable D call. This CDR3 is 13 amino acids long. Germline CDR1 SQVTM, CDR2 ANQGSEA. Trimming left V 4 bases short and J 5 bases short, with 14 bases between. The CDR3: CSVASVLGYGYTF. The CDR3 nucleotides are TGCAGCGTTGCTTCAGTGTTGGGTTATGGCTACACCTTC.

The rearrangement links TRBV14 to TRBJ2-2; no clear D. V was clipped by 0 bases and J by 5 bases, with 13 bases between them. Germline V CDR1 and CDR2: SGHDN, FVKESK. This CDR3 is built from 16 residues. In DNA form, the CDR3 reads TGTGCCAGCAGCCAAGATTCCGGTTTTCCGACCGGGGAGCTGTTTTTT. Residues: CASSQDSGFPTGELFF. The variable domain in full, with the rest retrieved from reference TRBV14 and TRBJ2-2, is EAGVTQFPSHSVIEKGQTVTLRCDPISGHDNLYWYRRVMGKEIKFLLHFVKESKQDESGMPNNRFLAERTGGTYSTLKVQPAELEDSGVYFCASSQDSGFPTGELFFGEGSRLTVL.

J is TRBJ2-4 and V is TRBV7-2; D is possibly TRBD2 (5 bases). V was trimmed by 0 bases and J by 1 base, leaving 16 bases between them. Germline CDR1 and CDR2: SGHTA and FQGNSA. The CDR3 totals 18 residues. The CDR3 region has the DNA TGTGCCAGCAGCTTAGCGTTGGCGGGCAATGGGGCCAAAAACATTCAGTACTTC. Translation: CASSLALAGNGAKNIQYF.

The chain recombines TRBV4-1 with TRBJ1-5, with 10 bases fitting TRBD1. After removal of 5 bases from V and 6 bases from J, the junction contained 10 bases not matched to a gene. Germline V gives CDR1 MGHRA, CDR2 YSYEKL. This CDR3 has 16 amino acids. Here the CDR3 reads CASSDLRRDRGQPQHF. Written as DNA, the CDR3 is TGCGCCAGCAGCGATTTGCGGAGGGACAGGGGTCAGCCCCAGCATTTT.

V gene TRBV18 combines with J gene TRBJ2-1, with D hard to call. With 3 bases removed from V and 0 bases from J, the gap between germline ends came to 9 bases. CDR1 is KGHSH and CDR2 is LQKENI in the germline V gene. This CDR3 contains 15 residues. The CDR3 spells CASSPIGGSYNEQFF. The CDR3 DNA is TGTGCCAGCTCACCCATCGGCGGCTCCTACAATGAGCAGTTCTTC.

The chain employs TRBV9 and TRBJ2-1; TRBD2 is a possible D gene (6 bases). Germline V gives CDR1 SGDLS, CDR2 YYNGEE. The CDR3 loop spans 12 amino acids. The V and J ends lost 7 bases and 7 bases respectively, with 12 bases between them. CDR3 nucleotides: TGTGCCAGCGGGCGGGGTCGGAATGAGCAGTTCTTC. Translated, it gives CASGRGRNEQFF.

The chain uses TRBV9 and TRBJ1-2; D not resolved. Germline V gives CDR1 SGDLS, CDR2 YYNGEE. V shed 5 bases and J shed 4 bases, with 12 bases lying between them. The CDR3 has 13 residues. Here the CDR3 DNA reads TGTGCCAGCAGTGGACCTTCGGGCTATGGCTACACCTTC. Translating it yields CASSGPSGYGYTF.

The rearrangement uses TRBV10-2 and TRBJ2-7, with D uncertain. V shed 6 bases and J shed 3 bases, with 15 bases lying between them. The germline CDR1 and CDR2 sequences are WSHSY and SAAADI. CDR3 size: 14 residues. The CDR3 DNA reads as TGCGCCAGCAGGAACGTTGGTCCCCACTACGAGCAGTACTTC. This codes for CASRNVGPHYEQYF.